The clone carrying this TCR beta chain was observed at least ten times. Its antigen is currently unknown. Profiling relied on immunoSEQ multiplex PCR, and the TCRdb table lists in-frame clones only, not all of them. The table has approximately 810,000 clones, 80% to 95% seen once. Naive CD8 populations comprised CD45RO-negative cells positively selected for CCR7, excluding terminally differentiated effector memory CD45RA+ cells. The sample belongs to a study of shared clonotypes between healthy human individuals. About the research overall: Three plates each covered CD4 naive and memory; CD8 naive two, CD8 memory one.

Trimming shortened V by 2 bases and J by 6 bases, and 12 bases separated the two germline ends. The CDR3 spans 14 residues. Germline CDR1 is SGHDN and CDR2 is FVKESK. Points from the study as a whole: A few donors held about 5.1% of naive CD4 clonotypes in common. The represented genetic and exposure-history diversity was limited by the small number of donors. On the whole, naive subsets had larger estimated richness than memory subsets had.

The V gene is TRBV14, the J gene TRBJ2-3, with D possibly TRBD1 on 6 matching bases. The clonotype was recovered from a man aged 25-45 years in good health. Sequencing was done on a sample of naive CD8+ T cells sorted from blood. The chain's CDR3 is CASSQWGREDTQYF. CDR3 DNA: TGTGCCAGCAGCCAATGGGGGCGCGAGGATACGCAGTATTTT. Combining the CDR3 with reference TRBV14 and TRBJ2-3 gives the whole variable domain EAGVTQFPSHSVIEKGQTVTLRCDPISGHDNLYWYRRVMGKEIKFLLHFVKESKQDESGMPNNRFLAERTGGTYSTLKVQPAELEDSGVYFCASSQWGREDTQYFGPGTRLTVL.